What follows are 24 T cell receptor beta chains derived from one specimen sequenced in a study of blood T cell repertoires in COVID-19. Clones were sequenced by immunoSEQ multiplex PCR, and TCRdb holds only the in-frame ones, with some missing. Of 63,000 or so clones listed, around 84% were seen once; the top ten hold more than 10%. The sample consisted of peripheral blood. Receptors originate from a human donor in a cohort sampled during active COVID-19.

In this sample, this clone turned up once. Here the CDR3 reads CASRPGQGTYGYTF. The DNA for the CDR3 is TGTGCCAGCAGGCCCGGACAAGGGACATATGGCTACACCTTC. The chain couples TRBV2 to TRBJ1-2, with D maybe TRBD1 (6 bases). Between the trimmed V and J ends, which lost 6 bases and 5 bases, there was a span of 16 bases. This CDR3 has 14 amino acids. CDR1 is SNHLY and CDR2 is FYNNEI in the germline V gene. The full variable domain, rest sourced from reference TRBV2 and TRBJ1-2, is EPEVTQTPSHQVTQMGQEVILRCVPISNHLYFYWYRQILGQKVEFLVSFYNNEISEKSEIFDDQFSVERPDGSNFTLKIRSTKLEDSAMYFCASRPGQGTYGYTFGSGTRLTVV.

The chain carries TRBV11-2 and TRBJ2-1; possibly TRBD1 for D (7 bases). The CDR3 loop spans 15 amino acids. Trimming left V 0 bases short and J 4 bases short, with 10 bases between. From germline, CDR1 is SGHAT and CDR2 FQNNGV. The CDR3 region is CASSLEAGGYNEQFF. The CDR3 DNA follows: TGTGCCAGCAGCTTAGAGGCAGGGGGGTACAATGAGCAGTTCTTC.

The chain carries TRBV5-4 and TRBJ2-7; D perhaps matches TRBD1 (5 bases). V lost 0 bases to trimming and J lost 5 bases, with 15 bases between them. The germline CDR1 and CDR2 sequences are SGHNT and YYREEE (reference sequence). CDR3 length: 15 amino acids. The DNA for the CDR3 is TGTGCCAGCAGCTTGGAGACAGTCAACCGGAACGAGCAGTACTTC. Amino acids: CASSLETVNRNEQYF.

The chain has TRBV18 and TRBJ2-6; 11 bases line up with TRBD1. The V gene's germline CDR1 is KGHSH and CDR2 LQKENI. This CDR3 has 18 residues. Trimming at V came to 0 bases and at J to 0 bases, leaving 1 base not matched to a gene. This CDR3 reads CASSPPGTGGSGANVLTF. The DNA of the CDR3 is TGTGCCAGCTCACCACCCGGGACAGGGGGCTCTGGGGCCAACGTCCTGACTTTC.

CDR3 coding DNA: TGTGCCAGCAGCGACCAATTCCAGGGGGGCTATGGCTACACCTTC. Amino acid sequence: CASSDQFQGGYGYTF. The chain couples TRBV5-6 to TRBJ1-2; 7 nucleotides line up with TRBD1. CDR3 length: 15 residues. Germline V gene data show CDR1 as SGHDT and CDR2 as YYEEEE. Trimming removed 4 bases from V and 4 bases from J; junction bases left unmatched: 10.

The J gene is TRBJ2-1, the V gene TRBV7-3; 12 bases fit TRBD2. The J segment lost 8 bases and the V segment lost 2 bases, leaving 7 bases of the junction unmatched. CDR1 is SGHTA, CDR2 FQGTGA, per germline. The CDR3 extends over 16 amino acids. The CDR3 loop reads CASSLSSGGARDEQFF. CDR3 sequence (DNA): TGTGCCAGCAGCTTATCTAGCGGGGGGGCACGAGATGAGCAGTTCTTC.

The rearrangement joins TRBV30 to TRBJ1-1; D is perhaps TRBD1 (5 bases). Germline V gene data show CDR1 as GTSNPN and CDR2 as SVGIG (reference sequence). Deletions cut 3 bases from V and 3 bases from J, with 11 bases between. The CDR3 totals 13 residues. CDR3 coding DNA: TGTGCCTGGAGGACTCAGGGTTACACTGAAGCTTTCTTT. Translating gives CAWRTQGYTEAFF. The entire variable domain, with the rest obtained from reference TRBV30 and TRBJ1-1, is as follows: SQTIHQWPATLVQPVGSPLSLECTVEGTSNPNLYWYRQAAGRGLQLLFYSVGIGQISSEVPQNLSASRPQDRQFILSSKKLLLSDSGFYLCAWRTQGYTEAFFGQGTRLTVV.

The chain carries TRBV19 and TRBJ1-4; TRBD1 aligns across 7 bases. J gave up 4 bases and V 5 bases, and 7 bases lay outside the gene matches. The CDR3 contains 15 residues. In germline, CDR1 is LNHDA, CDR2 SQIVND (reference sequence). CDR3 residues: CASSVGTANNEKLFF. Here the CDR3 DNA reads TGTGCCAGTAGTGTCGGGACAGCCAATAATGAAAAACTGTTTTTT. Supplemented by reference TRBV19 and TRBJ1-4, the full variable domain reads DGGITQSPKYLFRKEGQNVTLSCEQNLNHDAMYWYRQDPGQGLRLIYYSQIVNDFQKGDIAEGYSVSREKKESFPLTVTSAQKNPTAFYLCASSVGTANNEKLFFGSGTQLSVL.

This clone has a single count. The chain uses TRBV15 and TRBJ1-1; D possibly corresponds to TRBD1 (6 bases). This CDR3 region has 14 residues. The V gene lost 5 bases and the J gene lost 6 bases, with 16 bases spanning the gap. CDR1 is LNHNV and CDR2 is YYDKDF in the germline V gene (reference sequence). The CDR3 sequence is CATSRQAAKPEAFF. CDR3 DNA sequence: TGTGCCACCAGCCGACAGGCCGCTAAACCTGAAGCTTTCTTT.

The genes are TRBV9 and TRBJ1-1, with 7 bases matching TRBD1. The CDR3 has 14 residues. Germline lookup yields CDR1 SGDLS and CDR2 YYNGEE. With V trimmed by 4 bases and J by 6 bases, 9 bases remained unmatched. CDR3 protein: CASSPLGGAPEAFF. In DNA, the CDR3 is TGTGCCAGCAGCCCGCTAGGGGGCGCGCCTGAAGCTTTCTTT.

The chain links TRBV11-2 to TRBJ2-6; the match to TRBD1 covers 7 bases. The V gene end was trimmed by 5 bases and the J gene end by 3 bases; junction bases not matched to a gene: 16. CDR1 and CDR2 from the germline V gene are SGHAT and FQNNGV. The CDR3 contains 19 residues. The CDR3 region has the DNA TGTGCCAGCAGCCACCTAAGGGACAGCCCGAACTTTGGGGCCAACGTCCTGACTTTC. Residues: CASSHLRDSPNFGANVLTF.

J is TRBJ2-2 and V is TRBV6-2 or TRBV6-3; possibly TRBD1 for D (5 bases). This CDR3 has 17 amino acids. Looked up from germline, CDR1 is MNHEY and CDR2 is SVGEGT. Trimming removed 0 bases from V and 3 bases from J, with 14 bases in between. The CDR3 DNA reads TGTGCCAGCAGTTACTCGTTGGGCAGGGCCCACACCGGGGAGCTGTTTTTT. Translation gives CASSYSLGRAHTGELFF.

This clone appeared a single time. Sequence at one end of the junction differs from germline and may be a read error. This chain links TRBV2 with TRBJ2-7; TRBD1 agrees at 11 bases. Germline-derived CDR1 and CDR2 are SNHLY and FYNNEI. The CDR3 extends over 15 amino acids. The CDR3 nucleotides are TGTGCCAGCGGTGACCTTGGGACAGGGGGAGGGGAGCAGTACTTC. This encodes CASGDLGTGGGEQYF. The full variable domain, its missing parts supplied by reference TRBV2 and TRBJ2-7, is EPEVTQTPSHQVTQMGQEVILRCVPISNHLYFYWYRQILGQKVEFLVSFYNNEISEKSEIFDDQFSVERPDGSNFTLKIRSTKLEDSAMYFCASGDLGTGGGEQYFGPGTRLTVT.

J is TRBJ2-5 and V is TRBV5-1; 14 bases line up with TRBD2. This CDR3 comprises 16 residues. Germline CDR1 and CDR2: SGHRS and YFSETQ. V gave up 4 bases and J gave up 0 bases; unmatched junction bases: 2. This CDR3 reads CASSRTSGGYQETQYF. CDR3 DNA sequence: TGCGCCAGCAGCCGGACTAGCGGGGGGTACCAAGAGACCCAGTACTTC.

V gene TRBV6-5 combines with J gene TRBJ1-2, with D maybe TRBD1 (5 bases). The CDR3 spans 13 residues. The germline V and J ends were trimmed by 5 bases and 4 bases, with 11 bases remaining between them. The germline gives CDR1 MNHEY, CDR2 SVGAGI. For the CDR3, the DNA is TGTGCCAGCAGTACAGGTTCCCTCTATGGCTACACCTTC. Translation gives CASSTGSLYGYTF.

The table lists this clone with a few counts. V and J are TRBV4-1 and TRBJ1-5; TRBD1 aligns across 8 bases. Trimming took 2 bases from V and 3 from J; bases not matched to a gene: 3. Germline V CDR1 and CDR2: MGHRA, YSYEKL. CDR3 length equals 15 residues. The chain's CDR3 is CASSQNRGSNQPQHF. DNA of the CDR3: TGCGCCAGCAGCCAAAACAGGGGGTCCAATCAGCCCCAGCATTTT.

The chain joins TRBV19 to TRBJ2-2, with D perhaps TRBD1 (6 bases). The ends were cut back, 7 bases at V and 0 bases at J, with 12 bases in the middle. The CDR3 length is 15 residues. Germline V CDR1 and CDR2: LNHDA, SQIVND (reference sequence). The CDR3 nucleotides are TGTGCCAGTACCCGGGGACACTCGAACACCGGGGAGCTGTTTTTT. This encodes CASTRGHSNTGELFF.

This sequence joins TRBV4-3 and TRBJ2-7, with TRBD2 matching over 7 bases. This CDR3 has 16 residues. Germline V CDR1 and CDR2: LGHNA, YSLEER. The V gene end was trimmed by 4 bases and the J gene end by 3 bases; junction bases not matched to a gene: 12. The CDR3 region has the DNA TGCGCCAGCAGCCCCCGAGCCCTGGCTAGCGGCTACGAGCAGTACTTC. Translating it yields CASSPRALASGYEQYF.

V gene TRBV20-1 combines with J gene TRBJ2-3, with TRBD1 identical over 8 bases. The CDR3 has 16 residues. The ends lost 3 bases at V and 3 bases at J; junction bases unmatched: 11. Looked up from germline, CDR1 is DFQATT and CDR2 is SNEGSKA (reference sequence). CDR3 sequence reads: CSASFRGRSVTDTQYF. The CDR3 DNA sequence: TGCAGTGCTAGTTTCAGGGGGCGTAGTGTGACAGATACGCAGTATTTT.

The chain is built from TRBV7-9 and TRBJ2-1; the match to TRBD1 covers 9 bases. V dropped 5 bases and J dropped 0; count of bases not matched to a gene: 14. Looked up from germline, CDR1 is SEHNR and CDR2 is FQNEAQ (reference sequence). The CDR3 covers 19 residues. CDR3 nucleotides: TGTGCCAGCAGCCCACCGGGACAGGGAAACTCAAGCTCCTACAATGAGCAGTTCTTC. Amino acids: CASSPPGQGNSSSYNEQFF.

This sequence joins TRBV19 and TRBJ2-7, with D unresolved. Germline-derived CDR1 and CDR2 are LNHDA and SQIVND (reference sequence). V shed 5 bases and J shed 2 bases, with 7 bases lying between them. This CDR3 region has 12 residues. The CDR3 DNA follows: TGTGCCAGTAGTCTCACTCCCTACGAGCAGTACTTC. Its translation: CASSLTPYEQYF.

V gene TRBV7-8 combines with J gene TRBJ1-2; no clear D gene. From germline, CDR1 is SGHVS and CDR2 FQNEAQ. Trimming removed 1 base at V and 6 bases at J, with 12 bases between. The CDR3 is 14 residues long. The CDR3 is CASSLGRYQHGYTF. Written as DNA, the CDR3 is TGTGCCAGCAGCTTAGGCAGGTATCAGCATGGCTACACCTTC.

This clone was detected a few times. J is TRBJ1-2 and V is TRBV4-2; D gene uncertain. CDR1 LGHNA and CDR2 YNFKEQ come from the germline V gene. The CDR3 is 15 residues long. V lost 4 bases and J 4 bases, leaving 16 bases between the germline ends. CDR3 amino acids: CASSPEHESRYGYTF. DNA for the CDR3: TGTGCCAGCAGCCCTGAACATGAAAGTCGCTATGGCTACACCTTC.

The chain joins TRBV24-1 to TRBJ1-5; D remains unclear. This CDR3 is built from 14 residues. Germline lookup yields CDR1 KGHDR and CDR2 SFDVKD. Trimming left V 3 bases short and J 0 bases short, with 5 bases between. CDR3 loop: CATSDLYSNQPQHF. The CDR3 nucleotides are TGTGCCACCAGTGATCTGTATAGCAATCAGCCCCAGCATTTT.